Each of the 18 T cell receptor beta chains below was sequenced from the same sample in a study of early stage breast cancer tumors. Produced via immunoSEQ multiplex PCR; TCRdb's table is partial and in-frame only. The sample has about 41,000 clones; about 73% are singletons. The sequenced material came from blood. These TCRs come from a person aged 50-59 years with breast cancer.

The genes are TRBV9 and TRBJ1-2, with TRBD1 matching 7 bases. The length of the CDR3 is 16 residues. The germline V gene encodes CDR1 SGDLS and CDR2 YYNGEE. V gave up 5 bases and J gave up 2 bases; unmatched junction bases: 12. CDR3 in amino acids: CASSTGAGRDNYGYTF. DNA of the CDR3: TGTGCCAGCAGTACAGGGGCTGGAAGAGACAACTATGGCTACACCTTC.

The CDR3 reads CASRIRGNTGELFF. CDR3 bases: TGCGCCAGCCGTATCAGGGGGAACACCGGGGAGCTGTTTTTT. The chain couples TRBV5-1 to TRBJ2-2; D is possibly TRBD1 (6 bases). There are 14 residues in the CDR3. Trimming removed 7 bases at V and 1 base at J, with 11 bases between. CDR1 is SGHRS, CDR2 YFSETQ, per germline.

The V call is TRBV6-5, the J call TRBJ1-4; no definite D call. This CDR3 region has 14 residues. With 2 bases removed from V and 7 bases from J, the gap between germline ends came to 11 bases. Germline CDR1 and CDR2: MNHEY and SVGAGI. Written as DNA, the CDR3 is TGTGCCAGCAGTTACGCGTGGGGAGGTGAAAAACTGTTTTTT. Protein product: CASSYAWGGEKLFF.

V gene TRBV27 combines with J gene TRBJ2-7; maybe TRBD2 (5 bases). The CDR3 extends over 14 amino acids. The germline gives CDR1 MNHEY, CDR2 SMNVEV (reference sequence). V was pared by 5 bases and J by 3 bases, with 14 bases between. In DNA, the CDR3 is TGTGCCAGCAGTCCCGGACTCGACGACTACGAGCAGTACTTC. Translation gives CASSPGLDDYEQYF.

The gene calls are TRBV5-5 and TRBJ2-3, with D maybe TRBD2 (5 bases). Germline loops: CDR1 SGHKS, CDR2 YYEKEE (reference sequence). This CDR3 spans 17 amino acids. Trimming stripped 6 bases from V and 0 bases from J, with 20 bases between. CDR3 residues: CASTRAPDLASTDTQYF. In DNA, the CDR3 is TGTGCCAGCACCCGAGCCCCGGACTTAGCAAGCACAGATACGCAGTATTTT.

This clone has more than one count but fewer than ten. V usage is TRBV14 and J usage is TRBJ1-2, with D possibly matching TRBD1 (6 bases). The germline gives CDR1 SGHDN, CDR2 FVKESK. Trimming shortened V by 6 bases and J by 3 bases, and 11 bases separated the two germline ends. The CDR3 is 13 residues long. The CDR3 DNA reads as TGTGCCAGCAGTCGGGGGGCTGACTATGGCTACACCTTC. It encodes CASSRGADYGYTF.

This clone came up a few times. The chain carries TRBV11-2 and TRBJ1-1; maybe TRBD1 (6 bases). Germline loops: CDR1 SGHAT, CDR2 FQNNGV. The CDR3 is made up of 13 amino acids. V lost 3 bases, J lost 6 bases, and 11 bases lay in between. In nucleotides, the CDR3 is TGTGCCAGCAGCTTGGGGAGGGGGTCTGAAGCTTTCTTT. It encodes CASSLGRGSEAFF.

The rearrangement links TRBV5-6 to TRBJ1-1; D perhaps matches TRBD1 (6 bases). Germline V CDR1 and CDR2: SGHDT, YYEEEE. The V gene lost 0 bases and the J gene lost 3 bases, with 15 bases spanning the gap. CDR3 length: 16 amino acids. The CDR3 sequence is CASSLASGGPDTEAFF. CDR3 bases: TGTGCCAGCAGCTTGGCCTCGGGGGGGCCGGACACTGAAGCTTTCTTT.

The CDR3 region has the DNA TGTGCCAGCGGGGGGGGACGGTACCAAGAGACCCAGTACTTC. Translated, it gives CASGGGRYQETQYF. The V call is TRBV5-4, the J call TRBJ2-5; 7 nucleotides match TRBD2. Germline CDR1 reads SGHNT; CDR2 reads YYREEE (reference sequence). The trim removed 7 bases at V and 0 bases at J, leaving 6 bases unmatched. CDR3 length: 14 amino acids.

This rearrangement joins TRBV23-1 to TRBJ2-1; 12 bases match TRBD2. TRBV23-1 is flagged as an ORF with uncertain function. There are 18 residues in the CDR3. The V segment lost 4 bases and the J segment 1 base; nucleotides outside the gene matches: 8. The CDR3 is CASSPLAGGPGSYNEQFF. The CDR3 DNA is TGCGCCAGCAGTCCTCTAGCGGGGGGGCCTGGATCCTACAATGAGCAGTTCTTC.

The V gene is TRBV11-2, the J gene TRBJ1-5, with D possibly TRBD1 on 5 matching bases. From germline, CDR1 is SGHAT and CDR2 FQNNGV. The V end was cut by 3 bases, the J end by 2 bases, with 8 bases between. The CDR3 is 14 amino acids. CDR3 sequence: CASSLGGGNQPQHF. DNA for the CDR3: TGTGCCAGCAGCTTGGGGGGAGGCAATCAGCCCCAGCATTTT.

The CDR3 loop reads CASNPGGDGNEKLFF. CDR3 nucleotide sequence: TGTGCCAGCAACCCAGGGGGTGATGGAAATGAAAAACTGTTTTTT. The genes are TRBV2 and TRBJ1-4, with TRBD1 matching 7 bases. CDR3 length equals 15 residues. The trim removed 7 bases at V and 5 bases at J, leaving 10 bases unmatched. Germline assignment: CDR1 SNHLY and CDR2 FYNNEI.

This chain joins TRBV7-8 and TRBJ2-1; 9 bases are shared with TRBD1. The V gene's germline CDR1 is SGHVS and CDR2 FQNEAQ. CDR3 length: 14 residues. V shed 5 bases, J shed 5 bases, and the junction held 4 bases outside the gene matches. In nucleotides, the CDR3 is TGTGCCAGCAGCCCCCGGACAGGGGACAATGAGCAGTTCTTC. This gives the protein CASSPRTGDNEQFF.

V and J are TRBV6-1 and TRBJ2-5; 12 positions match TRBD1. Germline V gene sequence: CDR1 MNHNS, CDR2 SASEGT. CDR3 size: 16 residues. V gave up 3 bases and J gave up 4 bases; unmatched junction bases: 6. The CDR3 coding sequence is TGTGCCAGCAGTGAGGGGGACAGGGGGCGCCTAGAGACCCAGTACTTC. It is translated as CASSEGDRGRLETQYF.

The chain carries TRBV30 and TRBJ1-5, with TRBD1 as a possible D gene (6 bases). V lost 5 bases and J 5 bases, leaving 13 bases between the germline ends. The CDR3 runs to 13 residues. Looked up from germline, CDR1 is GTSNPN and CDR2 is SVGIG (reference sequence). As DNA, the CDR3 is TGTGCCTGGGACGGACAGCCCTATCAGCCCCAGCATTTT. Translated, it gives CAWDGQPYQPQHF.

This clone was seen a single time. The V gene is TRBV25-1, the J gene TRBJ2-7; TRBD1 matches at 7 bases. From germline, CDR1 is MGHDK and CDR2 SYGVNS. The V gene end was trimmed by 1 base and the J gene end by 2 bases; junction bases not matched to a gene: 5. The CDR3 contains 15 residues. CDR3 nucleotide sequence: TGTGCCAGCAGTGAATCGAGAGGACAGGCCTACGAGCAGTACTTC. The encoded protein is CASSESRGQAYEQYF.

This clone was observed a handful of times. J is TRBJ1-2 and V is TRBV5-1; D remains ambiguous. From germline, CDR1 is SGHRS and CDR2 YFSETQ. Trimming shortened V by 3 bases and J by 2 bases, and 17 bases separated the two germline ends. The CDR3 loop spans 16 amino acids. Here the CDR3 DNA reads TGCGCCAGCAGCTCGGATCCGGCAGGCATCAACTATGGCTACACCTTC. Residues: CASSSDPAGINYGYTF.

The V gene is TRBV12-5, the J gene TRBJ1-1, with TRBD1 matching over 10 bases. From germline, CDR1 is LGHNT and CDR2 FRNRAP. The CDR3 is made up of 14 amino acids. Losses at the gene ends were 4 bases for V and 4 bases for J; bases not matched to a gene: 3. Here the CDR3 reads CASGSRTGGTEAFF. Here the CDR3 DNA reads TGTGCTAGTGGTTCTAGGACAGGGGGCACTGAAGCTTTCTTT.